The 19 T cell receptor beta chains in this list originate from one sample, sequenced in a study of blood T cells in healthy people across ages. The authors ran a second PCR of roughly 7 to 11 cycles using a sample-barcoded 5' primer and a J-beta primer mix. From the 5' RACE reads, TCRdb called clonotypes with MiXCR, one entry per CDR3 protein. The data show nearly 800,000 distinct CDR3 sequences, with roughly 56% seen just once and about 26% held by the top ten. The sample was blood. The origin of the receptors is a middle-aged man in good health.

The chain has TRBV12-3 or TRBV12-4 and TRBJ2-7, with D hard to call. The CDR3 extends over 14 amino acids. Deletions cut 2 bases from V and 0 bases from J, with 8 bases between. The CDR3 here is CASSLQESSYEQYF. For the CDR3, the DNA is TGTGCCAGCAGTTTACAGGAAAGCTCCTACGAGCAGTACTTC.

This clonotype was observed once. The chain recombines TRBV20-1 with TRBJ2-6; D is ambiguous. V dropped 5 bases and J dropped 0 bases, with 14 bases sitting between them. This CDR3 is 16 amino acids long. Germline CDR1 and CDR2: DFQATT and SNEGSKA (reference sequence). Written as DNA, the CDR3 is TGCAGTGCTGTGAGTGGTTCGAACTCTGGGGCCAACGTCCTGACTTTC. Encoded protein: CSAVSGSNSGANVLTF.

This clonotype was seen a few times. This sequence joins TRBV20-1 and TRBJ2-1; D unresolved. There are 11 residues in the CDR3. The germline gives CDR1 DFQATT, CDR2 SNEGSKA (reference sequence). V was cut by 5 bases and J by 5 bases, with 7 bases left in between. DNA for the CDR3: TGCAGTGCTGGCCGGAACAATGAGCAGTTCTTC. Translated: CSAGRNNEQFF.

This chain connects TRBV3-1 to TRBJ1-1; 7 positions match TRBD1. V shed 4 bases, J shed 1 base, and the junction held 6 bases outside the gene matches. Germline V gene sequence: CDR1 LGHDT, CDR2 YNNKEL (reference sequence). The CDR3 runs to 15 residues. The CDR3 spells CASSPSTGRNTEAFF. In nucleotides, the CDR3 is TGTGCCAGCAGCCCTTCGACAGGGCGGAACACTGAAGCTTTCTTT.

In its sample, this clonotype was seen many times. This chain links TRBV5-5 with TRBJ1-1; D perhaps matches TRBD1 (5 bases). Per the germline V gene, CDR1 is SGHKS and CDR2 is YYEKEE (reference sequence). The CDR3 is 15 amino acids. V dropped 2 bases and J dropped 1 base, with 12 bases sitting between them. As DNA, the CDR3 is TGTGCCAGCAGCTTCCAGGCAGGGTGGAACACTGAAGCTTTCTTT. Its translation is CASSFQAGWNTEAFF.

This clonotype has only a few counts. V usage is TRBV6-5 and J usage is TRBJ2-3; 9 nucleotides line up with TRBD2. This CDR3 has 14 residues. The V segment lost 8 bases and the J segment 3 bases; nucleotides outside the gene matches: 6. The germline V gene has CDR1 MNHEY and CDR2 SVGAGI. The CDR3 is CASCAGGYTDTQYF. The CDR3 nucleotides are TGTGCCAGCTGCGCGGGGGGGTATACAGATACGCAGTATTTT.

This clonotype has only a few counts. The CDR3 reads CASSLLGTYQPQHF. The DNA of the CDR3 is TGTGCCAGCAGTTTATTAGGTACCTATCAGCCCCAGCATTTT. The chain employs TRBV27 and TRBJ1-5; D gene unclear. The germline V gene has CDR1 MNHEY and CDR2 SMNVEV (reference sequence). The CDR3 has 14 residues. The V end was cut by 1 base, the J end by 5 bases, with 9 bases between.

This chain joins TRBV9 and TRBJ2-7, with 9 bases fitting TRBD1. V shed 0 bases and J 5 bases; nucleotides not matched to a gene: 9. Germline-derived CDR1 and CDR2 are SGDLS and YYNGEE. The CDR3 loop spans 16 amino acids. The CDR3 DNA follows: TGTGCCAGCAGCGTAGAAGGGACAGGGACACGGGACGAGCAGTACTTC. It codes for CASSVEGTGTRDEQYF.

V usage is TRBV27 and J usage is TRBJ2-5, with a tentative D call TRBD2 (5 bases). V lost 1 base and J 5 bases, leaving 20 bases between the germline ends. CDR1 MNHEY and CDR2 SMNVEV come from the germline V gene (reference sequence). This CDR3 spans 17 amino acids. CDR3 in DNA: TGTGCCAGCAGTTTATTTGACGGGAACTCGAAGAAGGAGACCCAGTACTTC. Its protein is CASSLFDGNSKKETQYF.

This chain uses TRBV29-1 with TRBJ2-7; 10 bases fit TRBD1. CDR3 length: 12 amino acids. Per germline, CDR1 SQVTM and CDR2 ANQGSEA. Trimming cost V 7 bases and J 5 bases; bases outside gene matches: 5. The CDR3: CSADGQGDEQYF. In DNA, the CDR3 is TGCAGCGCAGATGGACAGGGGGACGAGCAGTACTTC.

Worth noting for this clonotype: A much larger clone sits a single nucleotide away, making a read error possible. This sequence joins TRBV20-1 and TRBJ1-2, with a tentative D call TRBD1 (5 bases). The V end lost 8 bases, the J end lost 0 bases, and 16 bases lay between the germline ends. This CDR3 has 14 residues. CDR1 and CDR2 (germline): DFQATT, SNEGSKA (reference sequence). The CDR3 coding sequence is TGCAGTACCATTGGGGCGGAAGCTAACTATGGCTACACCTTC. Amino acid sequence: CSTIGAEANYGYTF.

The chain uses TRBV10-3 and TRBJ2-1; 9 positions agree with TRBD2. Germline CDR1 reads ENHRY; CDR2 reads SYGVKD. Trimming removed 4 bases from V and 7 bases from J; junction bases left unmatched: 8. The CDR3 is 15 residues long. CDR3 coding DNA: TGTGCCATCAGTGCGAGTCTAGCGGGGATTAATGAGCAGTTCTTC. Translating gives CAISASLAGINEQFF.

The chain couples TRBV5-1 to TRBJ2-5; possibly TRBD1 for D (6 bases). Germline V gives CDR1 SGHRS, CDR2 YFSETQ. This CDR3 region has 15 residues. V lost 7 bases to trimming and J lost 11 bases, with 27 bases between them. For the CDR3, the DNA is TGCGCCAGCCGCCCTCAGGGGTCCGGGTTCAATGAGCAGTACTTC. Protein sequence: CASRPQGSGFNEQYF.

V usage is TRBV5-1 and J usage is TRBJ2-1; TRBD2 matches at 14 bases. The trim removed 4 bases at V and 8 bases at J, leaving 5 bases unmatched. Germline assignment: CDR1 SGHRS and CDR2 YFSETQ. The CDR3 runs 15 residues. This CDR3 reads CASSVGLAGVDEQFF. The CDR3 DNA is TGCGCCAGCAGCGTGGGACTAGCGGGGGTAGATGAGCAGTTCTTC. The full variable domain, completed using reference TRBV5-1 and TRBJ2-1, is KAGVTQTPRYLIKTRGQQVTLSCSPISGHRSVSWYQQTPGQGLQFLFEYFSETQRNKGNFPGRFSGRQFSNSRSEMNVSTLELGDSALYLCASSVGLAGVDEQFFGPGTRLTVL.

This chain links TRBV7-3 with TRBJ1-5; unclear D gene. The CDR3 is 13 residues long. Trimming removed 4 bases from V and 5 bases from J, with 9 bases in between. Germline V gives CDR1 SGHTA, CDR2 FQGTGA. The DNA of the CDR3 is TGTGCCAGCAGCTCAACAGCGGATCAGCCCCAGCATTTT. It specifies CASSSTADQPQHF.

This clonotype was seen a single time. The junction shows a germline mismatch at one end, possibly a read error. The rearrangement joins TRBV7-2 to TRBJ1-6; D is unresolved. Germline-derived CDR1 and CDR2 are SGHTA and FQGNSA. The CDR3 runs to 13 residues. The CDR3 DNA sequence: TGTGCCAGCAGCTTAGCGGCTTCATCACCCCCCCACTTT. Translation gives CASSLAASSPPHF.

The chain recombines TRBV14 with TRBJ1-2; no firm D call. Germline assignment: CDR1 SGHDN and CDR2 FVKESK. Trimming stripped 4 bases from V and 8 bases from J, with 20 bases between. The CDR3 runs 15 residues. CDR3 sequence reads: CASSLPGATLRGYTF. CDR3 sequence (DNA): TGTGCCAGCAGCCTCCCGGGAGCTACCTTACGGGGCTACACCTTC.

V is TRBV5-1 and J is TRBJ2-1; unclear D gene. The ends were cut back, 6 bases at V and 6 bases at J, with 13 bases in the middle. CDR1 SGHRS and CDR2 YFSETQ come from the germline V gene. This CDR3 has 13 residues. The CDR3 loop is CASTPPIGNEQFF. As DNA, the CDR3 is TGCGCCAGCACTCCCCCCATAGGCAATGAGCAGTTCTTC.

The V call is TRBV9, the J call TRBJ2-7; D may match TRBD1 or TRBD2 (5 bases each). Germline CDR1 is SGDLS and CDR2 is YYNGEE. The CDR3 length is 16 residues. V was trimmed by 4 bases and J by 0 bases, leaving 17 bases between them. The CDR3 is CASSPPMGTTSYEQYF. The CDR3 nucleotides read TGTGCCAGCAGCCCCCCCATGGGGACGACCTCCTACGAGCAGTACTTC.